The source of this TCR beta chain is a study of shared clonotypes between healthy human individuals (dated by TCRdb to 2018 to 2020). Study-wide context: A couple of women and a few men aged 18 to 49 years were included in the cohort. Between about 0.94 and 8.9 billion PBMCs per donor were obtained by leukapheresis. The study deeply sequenced blood TCR repertoires of about five healthy adults to estimate repertoire size and the extent of clonotype sharing between individuals. Different laboratories and diverse techniques were used to prepare libraries and sequence TCR repertoires, to increase sequencing depth and limit assay-specific biases. Per donor, three plates each were used for CD4 naive and CD4 memory, two for CD8 naive, and one for CD8 memory. Findings and caveats that apply to the study as a whole: Clonotypes shared by all four sorted-subset donors showed higher generation probabilities than non-shared clonotypes. Because the study included a small number of donors, the genetic and exposure-history diversity represented was limited. Pairwise subsampling indicated that sequencing depth was expected to affect the degree of clonotype sharing among donors. Naive subsets generally had larger estimated clonotype richness than memory subsets. Even with the large sequencing depth, rarefaction of the sorted-subset datasets indicated that sequencing was incomplete. Across a handful of donors, 5% to 6% of naive CD4, approximately 3.5% of naive CD8, about 2.3% of memory CD4, and approximately 0.4% of memory CD8 clonotypes were shared. Only blood was sampled, and tissue TCR repertoires likely differ from those in blood.

The donors were healthy, HIV-negative adults with no recently reported acute infections or vaccinations. Every donor was a Caucasian adult living in Nashville, Tennessee, USA. CD4+ T cells were enriched through magnetic negative selection, after which naive cells were positively selected on CD45RA and the remaining negative fraction served as the memory subset. After blood collection by leukapheresis, PBMCs were isolated using Ficoll-Histopaque density gradient centrifugation and then cryopreserved in the vapor phase of liquid nitrogen. Analytical flow cytometry was used to check the purity and quantity of every magnetically sorted T cell population. Each sorted fraction had its genomic DNA isolated and then quantified by UV absorbance on a Nanodrop 2000c. TCR CDR3 regions were amplified from genomic DNA by multiplex PCR using the deep immunoSEQ assay. Extracted genomic DNA from each cell subset was distributed evenly across all wells of several immunoSEQ 96-well plates, and each plate was treated as a replicate. Each replicate PCR for sorted subsets received about 180 ng genomic DNA, equal to roughly 29,000 T cell genomes. Purified libraries were quantified with a Qubit 3.0 fluorometer, sized on a Bioanalyzer 2100, and re-quantified with the KAPA Library Quantification kit. Every immunoSEQ 96-well plate was sequenced on a separate single-read 150-cycle Illumina NextSeq 550 flow cell. The authors processed their data as follows. Because the immunoSEQ output held only junctional sequences and lacked quality scores, the filtering could not match the filtering applied to full-length reads. To assign V/J genes and CDR3, sequences were annotated using PyIR, a Python wrapper for IgBLAST v1.9, with IMGT germline references. Any read was removed if the V/J assignment was weak (E-value above 1e-6), the CDR3 was missing, or the read contained stop codons, out-of-frame junctions, or ambiguous translated residues. V3J clonotypes were defined by identical inferred V gene, J gene, and CDR3 amino acid sequence. Percentage overlap between repertoires was calculated by dividing the number of shared unique clonotypes by the size of the smaller repertoire. Richness of each repertoire was evaluated using RTK rarefaction, the Chao1 estimator, and Recon v2.1 estimates of unobserved clonotypes. OLGA was used to compute generation probabilities for all TCRbeta clonotypes that the gDNA method yielded from a few donors. The table was pulled from immuneACCESS by TCRdb, which kept in-frame rearrangements only. Such tables lose some clones; where checked, under half of the loss comes from unresolved V genes, and the rest has no known cause. The D gene and trimming were derived from the DNA, and the V and J assignments and clone size from that table. Present in this sample are more than 2,000,000 clones, roughly 92% of which were seen just once. The ten largest clones add up to roughly 0.13% of the sample.

Regarding this clone: Its cognate antigen has yet to be identified. No base qualities exist here, and no much larger clone lies one base off it.

Per the germline V gene (reference sequence), SGHNT is the CDR1 and YYREEE is the CDR2. Taken from cysteine to phenylalanine, the CDR3 has 15 residues. Left in the record is the CDR3 DNA by itself, 45 bases read in frame from the first base. From V the trimming removes 5 bases and from J it removes 5 bases, while the gene matches leave 9 bases of the junction unaccounted for. Material for sequencing was naive CD4+ T cells sorted from blood. The sample's cell subset or site, from its label and the paper: CD45RA+ positively selected. The rearrangement combines TRBV5-4 with TRBJ1-4; TRBD1 aligns with 7 central bases. The receptor's source is a man aged 18 to 30 in good health. In nucleotide form, the sequence is TGTGCCAGCAGTCGCTCCGACAGGGCAAATGAAAAACTGTTTTTT. This sequence encodes CASSRSDRANEKLFF.